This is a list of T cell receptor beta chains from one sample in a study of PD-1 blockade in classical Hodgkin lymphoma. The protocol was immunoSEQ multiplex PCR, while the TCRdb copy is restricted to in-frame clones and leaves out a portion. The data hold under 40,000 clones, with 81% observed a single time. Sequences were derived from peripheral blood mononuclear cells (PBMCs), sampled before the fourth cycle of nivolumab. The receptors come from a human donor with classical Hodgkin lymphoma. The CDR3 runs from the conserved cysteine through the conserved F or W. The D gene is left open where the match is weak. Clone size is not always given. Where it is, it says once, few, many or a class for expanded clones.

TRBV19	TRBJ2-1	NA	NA	CASSAFKTGPINEQFF	TGTGCCAGTAGTGCCTTCAAGACGGGGCCGATCAATGAGCAGTTCTTC
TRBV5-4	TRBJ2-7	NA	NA	CAIGKAGSSYEQYF	TGTGCCATCGGCAAAGCGGGTTCTTCCTACGAGCAGTACTTC
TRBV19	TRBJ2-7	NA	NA	CASSIVAVSSYEQYF	TGTGCCAGTAGTATAGTGGCGGTGAGCTCCTACGAGCAGTACTTC
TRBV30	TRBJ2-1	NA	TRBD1	CACDRGYYNEQFF	TGTGCCTGCGACAGGGGATACTACAATGAGCAGTTCTTC
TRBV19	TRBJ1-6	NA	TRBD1	CASSIGGQGENSPLHF	TGTGCCAGTAGTATAGGGGGACAGGGGGAGAATTCACCCCTCCACTTT
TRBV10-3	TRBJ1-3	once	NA	CAINRGGTGNTIYF	TGTGCCATCAACCGGGGAGGTACTGGAAACACCATATATTTT
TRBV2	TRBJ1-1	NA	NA	CASRQGVNTEAFF	TGTGCCAGCAGACAAGGGGTGAACACTGAAGCTTTCTTT
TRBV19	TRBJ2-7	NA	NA	CASSPTGSYEQYF	TGTGCCAGTAGTCCGACTGGCTCCTACGAGCAGTACTTC
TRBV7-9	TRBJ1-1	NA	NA	CASSLDRNEAFF	TGTGCCAGCAGCTTAGACCGGAATGAAGCTTTCTTT
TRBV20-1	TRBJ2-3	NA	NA	CSASSADTQYF	TGCAGTGCTAGTAGTGCAGATACGCAGTATTTT